A selection of T cell receptor beta chains follows, all from one sample in a study of beta chain features in type 1 diabetes. Here immunoSEQ multiplex PCR was the method, and the copy in TCRdb shows in-frame clones only, minus some. The profile shows over 120,000 clones, less than 11% of them singletons. Sequences were obtained from naive CD4+ T cells from blood. The receptors stem from a man between 18 and 29 years old in good health. Each CDR3 is given with its conserved first and last residue. A D gene is named only where the DNA matches it firmly. Clone size is stated in some rows and not others, as once, few, many or a class when expanded.

v_call	j_call	d_call	clone_size	cdr3_nt	cdr3_aa
TRBV7-2	TRBJ2-7	TRBD1	-	TGTGCCAGCAGCTTAACAGGGGGCGGCTACGAGCAGTACTTC	CASSLTGGGYEQYF
TRBV11-2	TRBJ1-2	-	-	TGTGCCACCCGGGAGGTAGGGGACTATGGCTACACCTTC	CATREVGDYGYTF
TRBV5-1	TRBJ2-5	TRBD2	-	TGCGCCAGCAGCCCGCCTCCGGGGGGACAAGAGACCCAGTACTTC	CASSPPPGGQETQYF
TRBV2	TRBJ2-5	TRBD1	few	TGTGCCAGCAGTGGGAGACAGGGTTTAGAGACCCAGTACTTC	CASSGRQGLETQYF
TRBV25-1	TRBJ2-3	-	-	TGTGCCAGCCAGGGGGGCGTAAGCACAGATACGCAGTATTTT	CASQGGVSTDTQYF
TRBV19	TRBJ2-3	-	few	TGTGCCAGCCTATCCAGCACAGATACGCAGTATTTT	CASLSSTDTQYF
TRBV7-9	TRBJ2-3	-	-	TGTGCCAGCAGCTTAGGTTCAGGGCAATACAGGGGCACAGATACGCAGTATTTT	CASSLGSGQYRGTDTQYF
TRBV2	TRBJ2-7	TRBD2	few	TGTGCCAGCTCACCGGAAGGGACGGGGGGAATCGAGCAGTACTTC	CASSPEGTGGIEQYF
TRBV7-2	TRBJ1-2	-	-	TGTGCCAGCAGCCCAGTTGCTAACTATGGCTACACCTTC	CASSPVANYGYTF
TRBV10-3	TRBJ1-2	-	-	TGTGCCATCAGTGGGGCAAGGGGGAGAGCCTATGGCTACACCTTC	CAISGARGRAYGYTF
TRBV28	TRBJ2-7	-	few	TGTGCCAGCAGTAACACCCCCTACGAGCAGTACTTC	CASSNTPYEQYF
TRBV29-1	TRBJ1-2	-	few	TGCAGCGTTGGTCCAGACAAAAACTATGGCTACACCTTC	CSVGPDKNYGYTF
TRBV7-2	TRBJ2-1	-	-	TGTGCCAGCAGCTTAGCAGAGAGTGAGCAGTTCTTC	CASSLAESEQFF
TRBV7-2	TRBJ2-5	TRBD1	few	TGTGCCAGCAGCTTACGCCGACAGGGGGGTTCGGGTTGGGAGCAGTACTTC	CASSLRRQGGSGWEQYF
TRBV7-2	TRBJ1-5	-	few	TGTGCCAGCAGCTTAGCGGATGGCCGGGCCCAGCATTTT	CASSLADGRAQHF
TRBV7-9	TRBJ1-2	-	few	TGTGCCAGCAGCTCGACGGGTAACTATGGCTACACCTTC	CASSSTGNYGYTF
TRBV7-2	TRBJ2-5	TRBD1	few	TGTGCCAGCAGCTACGGACAGGGGCATGAGACCCAGTACTTC	CASSYGQGHETQYF
TRBV5-1	TRBJ2-4	-	many	TGCGCCAGCAGCTTGGGACAATTTCAGTACTTC	CASSLGQFQYF
TRBV4-2	TRBJ1-5	TRBD1	few	TGTGCCAGCAGCCAAGAGGGGGACAGGGGACTTGCTCCTAATCAGCCCCAGCATTTT	CASSQEGDRGLAPNQPQHF
TRBV6-5	TRBJ1-1	TRBD1	few	TGTGCCACTGGGCCAGGGGGAAACACTGAAGCTTTCTTT	CATGPGGNTEAFF
TRBV28	TRBJ2-1	TRBD2	few	TGTGCCAGCAGCATCCCAGCCCGGGGGGGAGGTGAGCAGTTCTTC	CASSIPARGGGEQFF
TRBV10-1	TRBJ1-1	-	-	TGCGCCACCCGCGGTACGAACACTGAAGCTTTCTTT	CATRGTNTEAFF
TRBV18	TRBJ2-3	TRBD1	few	TGTGCCAGCTCACCAACCGGGACAGGGATCACAGATACGCAGTATTTT	CASSPTGTGITDTQYF
TRBV2	TRBJ2-6	-	-	TGTGCCAGCGCCCGTTCGGGTTCCTCTGGGGCCAACGTCCTGACTTTC	CASARSGSSGANVLTF
TRBV10-3	TRBJ1-6	-	few	TGTGCCATCAGTGGCGGCTTCTCACCCCTCCACTTT	CAISGGFSPLHF
TRBV30	TRBJ1-1	-	many	TGTGCCTGGAGGGGCCTCGGCACTGAAGCTTTCTTT	CAWRGLGTEAFF
TRBV27	TRBJ1-5	-	-	TGTGCCAGCAGTCCGGGGGGTGGCCAGCCCCAGCATTTT	CASSPGGGQPQHF
TRBV9	TRBJ2-1	TRBD2	few	TGTGCCAGCAGCGCCCCGTCGGGAGGGAGCTCCTACAATGAGCAGTTCTTC	CASSAPSGGSSYNEQFF
TRBV10-3	TRBJ2-6	-	many	TGTGCCATCAGTGATCTGGGCTCCGGGGCCAACGTCCTGACTTTC	CAISDLGSGANVLTF
TRBV7-3	TRBJ1-6	TRBD1	-	TGTGCCAGCAGCCTACAGGGGGCTGGTAATTCACCCCTCCACTTT	CASSLQGAGNSPLHF
TRBV4-1	TRBJ2-5	TRBD2	-	TGCGCCAGCAGCCAAGGATCACTAGCGGGGGGTCCCGAGACCCAGTACTTC	CASSQGSLAGGPETQYF
TRBV28	TRBJ1-5	-	-	TGTGCCAGCAGTCCCTTGCGGGGAGGAGGCAATCAGCCCCAGCATTTT	CASSPLRGGGNQPQHF